The rows below give T cell receptor beta chains drawn from one sample of a study of T cells after yellow fever vaccination. One entry per CDR3 protein, called by TCRdb with MiXCR from the 5' RACE reads. This repertoire shows 300,000 or so distinct CDR3 sequences, 10% to 15% found once; its top ten account for about 0.51%. The sample in question was CD4+ T cells sorted from PBMCs, obtained 45 days after the yellow fever booster vaccination. These TCRs come from a man younger than 40 who received the YFV17D yellow fever vaccine. The CDR3 runs from the conserved cysteine through the conserved F or W. A D gene is named only where the DNA matches it firmly. Clone size is given for some rows only: seen once, a few or many times, or a class if the clone is expanded.

V	D	J	size	CDR3	DNA
TRBV20-1	TRBD2	TRBJ2-2	.	CSASLAGVAVGELFF	TGCAGTGCTAGTCTAGCGGGAGTGGCCGTCGGGGAGCTGTTTTTT
TRBV7-2	.	TRBJ2-1	.	CASSTQDQGGNEQFF	TGTGCCAGCAGCACCCAGGATCAGGGTGGAAATGAGCAGTTCTTC
TRBV20-1	.	TRBJ2-7	.	CSAIKEGAIHEQYF	TGCAGTGCCATAAAGGAGGGGGCTATCCACGAGCAGTACTTC
TRBV10-2	.	TRBJ1-6	.	CASSESDNRYSPLHF	TGCGCCAGCAGTGAGTCAGACAATAGGTATTCACCCCTCCACTTT
TRBV29-1	.	TRBJ2-4	many	CSAVVPGQITNIQYF	TGCAGCGCCGTGGTGCCAGGGCAAATTACAAACATTCAGTACTTC
TRBV3-1	.	TRBJ1-2	many	CASSQDSQGRYGYTF	TGTGCCAGCAGCCAAGATTCACAGGGTCGCTATGGCTACACCTTC
TRBV14	TRBD2	TRBJ2-7	.	CASSQRTSGLYEQYF	TGTGCCAGCAGCCAAAGGACTAGCGGGCTCTACGAGCAGTACTTC
TRBV12-3/TRBV12-4	TRBD1	TRBJ1-4	.	CASRLQGVGEKLFF	TGTGCCAGCAGATTACAGGGGGTGGGGGAAAAACTGTTTTTT
TRBV15	.	TRBJ2-5	many	CATSRGSRGWWETQYF	TGTGCCACCAGCAGAGGATCGCGCGGGTGGTGGGAGACCCAGTACTTC
TRBV6-5	.	TRBJ2-7	few	CASSYRQGHSYEQYF	TGTGCCAGCAGTTATAGGCAGGGGCACTCCTACGAGCAGTACTTC
TRBV25-1	TRBD2	TRBJ2-5	.	CASSEGTNQETQYF	TGTGCCAGCAGTGAAGGGACTAACCAAGAGACCCAGTACTTC
TRBV7-9	TRBD1	TRBJ1-1	.	CASSLPGTGVNEAFF	TGTGCCAGCAGCTTACCCGGGACAGGGGTTAATGAAGCTTTCTTT
TRBV12-3/TRBV12-4	TRBD2	TRBJ2-2	few	CASTTGAGGPGELFF	TGTGCCAGCACCACGGGGGCGGGAGGGCCCGGGGAGCTGTTTTTT
TRBV20-1	.	TRBJ1-1	.	CSARAGCHTEAFF	TGCAGTGCTAGGGCAGGGTGTCACACTGAAGCTTTCTTT
TRBV29-1	.	TRBJ2-1	.	CSGQALSYNEQFF	TGCAGCGGACAGGCGTTGTCCTACAATGAGCAGTTCTTC
TRBV27	.	TRBJ1-3	few	CASRLTSGNTIYF	TGTGCCAGCAGACTAACGTCTGGAAACACCATATATTTT
TRBV20-1	.	TRBJ2-5	.	CSVLGQTQRKTQYF	TGCAGTGTCCTCGGACAAACCCAAAGAAAGACCCAGTACTTC
TRBV5-6	.	TRBJ1-2	.	CASSLVGQGTHTF	.
TRBV20-1	TRBD2	TRBJ2-7	.	CSASLAQSSGWGEQYF	TGCAGTGCTAGTCTGGCTCAGTCTAGCGGGTGGGGGGAGCAGTACTTC
TRBV10-2	.	TRBJ1-5	.	CASSESGGDQPQHF	TGCGCCAGCAGTGAGTCCGGGGGTGATCAGCCCCAGCATTTT
TRBV12-3/TRBV12-4	.	TRBJ2-2	.	CASRPQANTGELFF	TGTGCCAGCAGACCTCAGGCTAACACCGGGGAGCTGTTTTTT
TRBV10-1	.	TRBJ2-7	.	CASSEAPAGTYEQYF	TGCGCCAGCAGTGAGGCACCGGCAGGGACCTACGAGCAGTACTTC
TRBV18	.	TRBJ2-1	many	CASSPPGQGNEQFF	TGTGCCAGCAGCCCGCCGGGACAAGGGAATGAGCAGTTCTTC
TRBV27	TRBD2	TRBJ2-1	few	CASSLSASGNHEQFF	TGTGCCAGCAGTTTATCGGCTAGCGGGAATCATGAGCAGTTCTTC
TRBV20-1	.	TRBJ2-2	.	CSAREAAIDTGELFF	TGCAGTGCTAGAGAAGCGGCAATCGACACCGGGGAGCTGTTTTTT
TRBV20-1	TRBD2	TRBJ2-1	few	CSANSGAYNEQFF	TGCAGTGCCAATAGCGGGGCCTACAATGAGCAGTTCTTC
TRBV5-1	TRBD1	TRBJ2-7	.	CASSSQYRRDRETYEQYF	TGCGCCAGCAGCTCCCAATACCGCCGGGACAGGGAAACCTACGAGCAGTACTTC
TRBV5-5	.	TRBJ2-3	few	CASSYDADTQYF	TGTGCCAGCAGCTATGATGCAGATACGCAGTATTTT
TRBV7-9	.	TRBJ2-4	few	CASSFLENIQYF	TGTGCCAGCAGCTTCCTAGAAAACATTCAGTACTTC
TRBV30	.	TRBJ2-1	few	CAWRYLNEQFF	TGTGCCTGGAGATACCTCAATGAGCAGTTCTTC
TRBV4-2	.	TRBJ2-1	few	CASSQDQPSYNEQFF	TGTGCCAGCAGCCAAGATCAGCCTAGCTACAATGAGCAGTTCTTC
TRBV12-3/TRBV12-4	TRBD1	TRBJ2-3	.	CASSSWTGETSDTQYF	TGTGCCAGCAGTTCCTGGACAGGGGAAACATCCGATACGCAGTATTTT
TRBV7-2	TRBD2	TRBJ2-7	few	CASSPGVREQQYF	TGTGCCAGCAGCCCGGGGGTGCGGGAGCAGCAGTACTTC
TRBV20-1	.	TRBJ2-2	few	CSARGQDQGSGELFF	TGCAGTGCTAGGGGGCAGGATCAGGGTTCCGGGGAGCTGTTTTTT
TRBV7-2	TRBD1	TRBJ2-5	many	CASSSTGGNVETQYF	TGTGCCAGCAGCTCCACAGGGGGAAACGTAGAGACCCAGTACTTC
TRBV5-6	.	TRBJ2-5	once	CASSYRGGQETQYF	TGTGCCAGCAGCTATCGCGGCGGACAAGAGACCCAGTACTTC
TRBV6-2/TRBV6-3	TRBD1	TRBJ1-2	few	CASSRPTGTGNYGYTF	TGTGCCAGCAGCAGGCCGACAGGGACTGGCAACTATGGCTACACCTTC
TRBV7-2	.	TRBJ2-2	few	CASSRLLNTGELFF	TGTGCCAGCAGCCGTCTATTGAACACCGGGGAGCTGTTTTTT
TRBV20-1	TRBD2	TRBJ2-1	few	CSARELARRSSYNEQFF	TGCAGTGCTAGGGAACTAGCGCGACGAAGCTCCTACAATGAGCAGTTCTTC
TRBV11-2	.	TRBJ2-1	few	CASSSRGAQHYNEQFF	TGTGCCAGCAGCTCTAGGGGGGCCCAGCACTACAATGAGCAGTTCTTC
TRBV20-1	TRBD2	TRBJ2-7	few	CSTTSGDYEQYF	TGCAGTACGACTAGCGGAGACTACGAGCAGTACTTC
TRBV29-1	TRBD1	TRBJ2-7	.	CSGFIIRDRNYEQYF	TGCAGCGGATTCATAATTCGGGACAGAAACTACGAGCAGTACTTC
TRBV6-2/TRBV6-3	TRBD2	TRBJ2-1	.	CASSYSAGGPIDEQFF	TGTGCCAGCAGTTACTCCGCGGGAGGGCCAATCGATGAGCAGTTCTTC
TRBV7-2	TRBD1	TRBJ2-1	few	CASSLSGQGVGEQFF	TGTGCCAGCAGCTTATCGGGACAGGGGGTTGGTGAGCAGTTCTTC
TRBV5-1	.	TRBJ2-7	few	CASSLEVGRTREQYF	TGCGCCAGCAGCTTAGAAGTGGGGAGAACTCGGGAGCAGTACTTC
TRBV18	TRBD1	TRBJ2-5	few	CASSPRQGEGKTQYF	TGTGCCAGCTCACCACGACAGGGCGAAGGGAAGACCCAGTACTTC
TRBV7-2	TRBD1	TRBJ2-2	.	CASSTQQGASGELFF	TGTGCCAGCAGCACTCAACAGGGGGCGAGCGGGGAGCTGTTTTTT